This T cell receptor beta chain derives from a study of cytomegalovirus exposure and HLA in healthy donors (dated by TCRdb to between 2016 and 2019). Regarding the study in general: In an earlier analysis of fewer than 750 of the donors, 250 to 350 Gb of sequence data and roughly 100 million unique TCR beta sequences from about 190 million T cells were reported. About 320 gigabases of sequencing data and approximately 85 million unique TCR sequences were included in an early release covering around 650 HLA-typed donors. Of the roughly 400 genotyped donors, around 81% fell in the genetic ancestry cluster associated with self-reported Caucasian donors. The aim of the study was to test whether cataloging public T cell receptors could identify signatures of past pathogen exposure. The study profiled the T cell repertoires of some 610 subjects by immunosequencing and related them to cytomegalovirus serostatus. In addition to the first cohort of roughly 670 subjects, a separate validation cohort of 120 different subjects was used. To predict cytomegalovirus infection status, the study brought together high-throughput TCR immunosequencing, statistical association of individual TCRs with disease status, and machine learning. In a later analysis, previously published TCR beta repertoires from 666 donors were re-analyzed and high-resolution HLA genotyping was added so that TCR occurrence patterns could be studied. Rather than drawing on any new phenotypic data, the later analysis identified candidate immune exposures from TCR beta sequences and the way those sequences occurred across donors. An earlier analysis of about 620 of the donors applied high-throughput TCR beta sequencing to assess whether each TCR beta V gene segment acted as functional or pseudogenic. Donor age, sex, ethnicity and CMV serostatus were collected together with the repertoire data. A later genetic analysis took genome-wide SNP genotypes for about 55% of the roughly 670 donors and used that subset as a discovery cohort. All discovery cohort repertoires had been generated on a single sequencing platform. Class I and class II HLA loci were covered by the typing at four-digit resolution. The number of donors typed differed by locus, with 629-630 for A, B, C, DRB1 and DQB1, around 500 for DQA1, 600 to 610 for DPA1, and about 450 for DPB1. About 5 DR-DQ haplotypes were handled as single units for association and clustering, since linkage in the cohort was strong. Among approximately 370 genotyped donors of the cohort, an average of around 250,000 unique TCR beta nucleotide sequences was sequenced per donor, of which 15% to 20% were non-productive.

A word on this clone: Its specific antigen is unknown. No much larger clonotype is one base removed from it; base qualities were not supplied.

Summary of the overall study and its limitations: According to a later genetic analysis, donors in an Asian-associated ancestry cluster had fewer N-insertions in productive TCRs than the approximately 610-donor mean. For the cohort, immune exposure information was limited to CMV serostatus. Most TCR sequences were seen in very few donors, while some public TCRs were found in many individuals. V-gene and J-gene trimming of TCR beta chains was associated with a missense DCLRE1C variant in a later genetic analysis, and the association was replicated in an independent cohort. Some IMGT-functional V segments, including TRBV6-2 and TRBV6-3, could not be distinguished by the 87-base-pair reads and were therefore excluded. Several of the top co-occurrence clusters appeared to be linked to parvovirus B19, influenza, CMV and Epstein-Barr virus, according to a later analysis. Assigning TCR associations to individual alleles was difficult when HLA alleles, especially DR and DQ, strongly co-occurred. A total of about 180 TCR beta chains were listed by the study as associated with cytomegalovirus. According to a later analysis, TCR association rates differed among HLA loci, with DRB1 alleles showing the most associated TCRs and HLA-C alleles showing the fewest. Cytomegalovirus status was reported to be diagnosed by the classifier with high specificity and sensitivity in both the original and validation cohorts. In vitro tests confirmed that a few of the cytomegalovirus-associated TCR beta chains recognize cytomegalovirus antigens. Correlated functional status among segregating V segments might be attributable to linkage disequilibrium, but an unknown experimental factor could not be ruled out. A later analysis associated some 17,000 TCR beta sequences with specific HLA alleles at a false discovery rate of 0.05. Because HLA typing was unavailable for some donors at each locus, only the typed subset was used in association tests. This cohort had only TCR beta chains sequenced, and the lack of alpha or paired-chain data limited which features could be detected. In a later analysis, most CMV-associated TCR beta chains were found to appear HLA-restricted, with HLA associations seemingly driven largely by CMV exposure. Because counts were too low, about 18 rarely observed V segments, including chromosome 9 orphons, were excluded from the earlier analysis of some 540 of the donors. Roughly uniform sequencing depth across donors was assumed in presence/absence analyses, although this assumption may not hold. Compared with equally common non-associated chains, HLA-associated TCR beta chains in a later analysis were more clonally expanded and had lower generation probabilities. A group of highly shared sequence variants was considered likely to be a technical artifact of the sequencing pipeline. The authors suggested that the approach could potentially be generalized to other disease states and immunological phenotypes. Broadly in line with IMGT annotations, most TCR beta V segments showed up in productive rearrangements about 87% or about 30% of the time in an earlier analysis of some 590 of the donors. A further reported finding was that TCR beta sequences accurately predicted the HLA-A and HLA-B alleles for most subjects in the first cohort.

The library was obtained by the immunoSEQ multiplex PCR assay. A mixture of 60 forward primers for TCR Vbeta segments and 13 reverse primers for TCR Jbeta segments was used in the multiplex PCR. The CDR3 region of rearranged TCR beta genes was amplified from genomic DNA by a multiplex PCR assay. The amplified TCR beta libraries were sequenced on the Illumina HiSeq System as 87-base-pair reads. On the authors' methods: A later analysis counted about 80 million unique TCR beta chains across the 650 to 700 repertoires, and some 12 million of these chains were shared by at least two donors. A nearest-neighbor algorithm error-corrected the raw reads and collapsed the reads into unique sequences, merging closely related sequences to remove PCR and sequencing errors. Alignment of CDR3 sequences to IMGT reference sequences was used to assign V, D and J gene segments. Each retained sequence needed at least a six-nucleotide match to both a V gene segment and a J gene segment. Rearrangements were called productive when the CDR3 lacked stop codons and stayed in frame with V and J; all others were non-productive. Following IMGT convention, CDR3 was defined as the stretch from the second conserved V-encoded cysteine to the conserved J-encoded phenylalanine. The earlier analysis of about 610 of the donors excluded any sequence lacking an unambiguous match to a single V gene segment. In an earlier analysis of some 590 of the donors, a V segment was called functional when productive rearrangements were above 56.7%, and segregating when the standard deviation between donors exceeded 5%. A statistical classification framework was developed to diagnose cytomegalovirus status using the catalog of TCR beta chain sequences. In a later analysis, V and J genes were assigned by comparing TCR nucleotide sequences against IMGT/GENE-DB human TR gene sequences. A later analysis assigned CDR3 sequences and most-parsimonious VDJ recombination scenarios with the TCRdist pipeline. In a later analysis, each TCR beta chain was defined by its CDR3 amino acid sequence together with its V-gene family, and reads lacking a unique V-gene family were excluded. As a way to deal with suspected cross-contamination and a sequencing artifact, a later analysis dropped more than 500 nucleotide sequences that were highly shared and had low generation probability. For each public chain, a later analysis derived a clonal expansion index from normalized ranks of inferred template counts within each repertoire. In a later analysis, generation probabilities were computed with a VDJ recombination model fitted to out-of-frame rearrangements, and the resulting probabilities were checked against IGoR. In a later analysis, TCR-TCR, TCR-HLA and TCR-CMV co-occurrence was scored with hypergeometric tests, and a repertoire-size bias correction was applied to TCR pairs. To estimate false discovery rates, a later analysis permuted the HLA or CMV assignments 20 times. In a later analysis, co-occurring TCRs were grouped using DBSCAN, with TCRdist sequence similarity added in when clustering inside HLA-allele-positive subsets. Co-occurrence clustering excluded repertoires with fewer than 30,000 or more than 120,000 public chains, plus five with anomalous nucleotide sharing. Not all clones reach the TCRdb copy of this immuneACCESS table, which keeps in-frame sequences only. Checked studies attribute under half of the gap to unresolved V genes and leave the rest unexplained. That table is the source of V, J and clone size, and D and trimming were worked out from the DNA. A total of about 280,000 clones appear in this sample, over 85% of them only once. The leading ten clones occupy about 2% of the sample.

The cohort consisted of some 730 healthy bone marrow donors. Cohort members were all nominally healthy when sampled, although unrecorded immune exposures were likely present. The donor was CMV seronegative and belonged to the group of under 400 seronegative cohort members. A peripheral blood sample was provided by each donor, and peripheral blood mononuclear cells were used for TCR beta sequencing. The Qiagen DNeasy Blood Extraction Kit was used to extract genomic DNA from the blood cell samples. Reading the germline V gene gives CDR1 ENHRY and CDR2 SYGVKD. The CDR3 has 14 amino acids, counting the end cysteine and phenylalanine. Only CDR3 DNA is held: 42 bases, read in frame from base 1. V loses 8 bases, J loses 5 bases, and the germline ends lie 13 bases apart.

The chain is assembled from TRBV10-3 and TRBJ1-6, with no reliable assignment of the D segment. The clonotype was recovered from a woman younger than 35 in good health and CMV-seronegative. Sequences were obtained from PBMCs. The CDR3 protein is CAIASDGNNSPLHF. The base sequence is TGTGCCATCGCCTCGGACGGGAATAATTCACCCCTCCACTTT.